These 12 T cell receptor beta chains originate from one sample sequenced in a study of T cell repertoires in cytomegalovirus infection. No antigens are known for them. Using its own MiXCR run on the reads, TCRdb lists one record per CDR3 protein. The table shows approximately 500,000 distinct CDR3 sequences, with 25% to 35% occurring only once. The sample consisted of cultured PBMCs, taken from culture after CMV antigen stimulation. The source is a human donor in good health (CMV status not recorded). Some clones in this sample may be carry-over from other donors' samples.

The chain employs TRBV10-3 and TRBJ2-1, with D perhaps matching TRBD2 (6 bases). Germline values: CDR1 ENHRY, CDR2 SYGVKD. The V and J ends lost 1 base and 4 bases respectively, with 14 bases between them. This CDR3 spans 16 amino acids. The CDR3 protein is CAISEFSGETYNEQFF. The CDR3 DNA follows: TGTGCCATCAGTGAGTTTAGCGGAGAAACTTACAATGAGCAGTTCTTC.

The chain uses TRBV7-2 and TRBJ1-1; 7 nucleotides align to TRBD1. V lost 1 base and J lost 1; bases outside the gene matches: 3. Germline CDR1 and CDR2: SGHTA and FQGNSA. The CDR3 runs to 15 residues. CDR3 residues: CASSLGYRGNTEAFF. CDR3 in DNA: TGTGCCAGCAGCTTAGGGTACAGGGGGAACACTGAAGCTTTCTTT.

This clonotype was counted a few times. V is TRBV6-2 or TRBV6-3 and J is TRBJ2-1, with TRBD2 identical over 9 bases. The CDR3 contains 19 residues. Germline lookup yields CDR1 MNHEY and CDR2 SVGEGT. J was trimmed by 3 bases and V by 6 bases; bases with no gene match: 18. This chain's CDR3 is CASRTRQARLAVLYNEQFF. CDR3 DNA: TGTGCCAGCAGAACCAGACAGGCAAGACTAGCGGTTCTCTACAATGAGCAGTTCTTC.

The chain links TRBV6-2 or TRBV6-3 to TRBJ2-7; D is possibly TRBD2 (5 bases). Germline V gene sequence: CDR1 MNHEY, CDR2 SVGEGT. This CDR3 is 14 amino acids long. With 8 bases removed from V and 3 bases from J, the gap between germline ends came to 17 bases. CDR3 DNA: TGTGCCAGCTCCGCCGTTGGACTGAACTACGAGCAGTACGTC. Its protein is CASSAVGLNYEQYV.

The V call is TRBV7-4, the J call TRBJ1-2; possible D gene TRBD1, 5 bases. This CDR3 contains 16 residues. V was clipped by 5 bases and J by 1 base, with 17 bases between them. From germline, CDR1 is SGHVT and CDR2 SQSDAQ. CDR3 amino acids: CASSGIGTWGNYGYTF. The CDR3 region has the DNA TGTGCCAGCAGCGGAATAGGGACTTGGGGTAACTATGGCTACACCTTC.

In its sample, this clonotype was seen a few times. The chain is built from TRBV7-9 and TRBJ2-1; D gene unclear. Trimming stripped 0 bases from V and 8 bases from J, with 8 bases between. There are 13 residues in the CDR3. Germline V CDR1 and CDR2: SEHNR, FQNEAQ (reference sequence). DNA of the CDR3: TGTGCCAGCAGCTTAGCACTGTTCGATGAGCAGTTCTTC. This sequence encodes CASSLALFDEQFF.

This clonotype has a handful of counts. In DNA form, the CDR3 reads TGTGCCAGCAGCGGCGAGGGGGGCTCCTACAATGAGCAGTTCTTC. It codes for CASSGEGGSYNEQFF. V and J are TRBV7-9 and TRBJ2-1; D is perhaps TRBD1 or TRBD2 (6 bases each). V lost 5 bases and J 0 bases, leaving 11 bases between the germline ends. CDR1 and CDR2 from the germline V gene are SEHNR and FQNEAQ (reference sequence). This CDR3 spans 15 amino acids.

This clonotype turned up a few times. This chain joins TRBV7-2 and TRBJ2-7; D uncertain. The V gene lost 2 bases and the J gene lost 5 bases, with 7 bases spanning the gap. The CDR3 consists of 12 residues. CDR1 SGHTA and CDR2 FQGNSA come from the germline V gene. The CDR3 loop is CASSLNSDEQYF. The CDR3 bases are TGTGCCAGCAGCTTAAATTCTGACGAGCAGTACTTC.

The chain uses TRBV12-3 or TRBV12-4 and TRBJ1-5; 7 bases line up with TRBD1. V gave up 2 bases and J gave up 4 bases; unmatched junction bases: 5. CDR3 size: 15 residues. The CDR3 protein is CASSLFQGENQPQHF. The CDR3 DNA follows: TGTGCCAGCAGTTTATTCCAGGGGGAAAATCAGCCCCAGCATTTT.

V and J are TRBV6-2 or TRBV6-3 and TRBJ1-5, with D possibly TRBD1 on 5 matching bases. Germline-derived CDR1 and CDR2 are MNHEY and SVGEGT. The CDR3 contains 13 residues. With 6 bases removed from V and 6 bases from J, the gap between germline ends came to 12 bases. This CDR3 is CASSLTGPQPQHF. The CDR3 DNA follows: TGTGCCAGCAGCCTTACGGGGCCTCAGCCCCAGCATTTT.

The genes are TRBV4-1 and TRBJ2-1; D gene uncertain. V dropped 1 base and J dropped 0 bases, with 10 bases sitting between them. Germline CDR1 reads MGHRA; CDR2 reads YSYEKL. This CDR3 region has 16 residues. CDR3 region: CASSQAGRSSYNEQFF. For the CDR3, the DNA is TGCGCCAGCAGCCAAGCTGGCAGGAGCTCCTACAATGAGCAGTTCTTC.

This CDR3 reads CASSLMGPSEKLFF. The DNA of the CDR3 is TGTGCCAGCAGCCTTATGGGCCCAAGCGAAAAACTGTTTTTT. V usage is TRBV11-2 and J usage is TRBJ1-4; D is undetermined. Looked up from germline, CDR1 is SGHAT and CDR2 is FQNNGV. The CDR3 has 14 residues. V gave up 5 bases and J gave up 8 bases, with 15 bases separating them.